This TCR beta chain derives from a study of PD-L1 blockade in urothelial cancer. Study findings and constraints: Patients with below-median pretreatment blood clonality survived longer.

Concerning this clone itself: Its antigen remains unidentified.

Some clones are missing from TCRdb's copy, which holds only in-frame ones; the method was immunoSEQ multiplex PCR. This table has about 70,000 clones, 84% appearing once. CDR3 length: 14 amino acids. Germline V gene lookup returns CDR1 SGHDT and CDR2 YYEEEE. Trimming took off 4 bases at V and 0 bases at J, with 9 bases between the two ends. Per patient, between 1 and 8 samples were collected at pretreatment and on-treatment time points. The sample in question was PBMCs, obtained around atezolizumab (anti-PD-L1) treatment. This TCR derives from a man aged 70-80 years with urothelial cancer. The rearrangement joins TRBV5-6 to TRBJ2-3; no reliable D call. The DNA of the CDR3 is TGTGCCAGCAGCCTTTTCCCGAGCACAGATACGCAGTATTTT. Protein sequence: CASSLFPSTDTQYF.